These T cell receptor beta chains were read from a single sample in a study of OX40 agonist ivuxolimab in advanced cancers. Sequenced by immunoSEQ multiplex PCR; TCRdb stores in-frame clones only, minus some. This sample has tens of thousands of clones, with 90% to 95% found just once. The starting material was CD4+ or CD8+ T cells sorted from blood, obtained in a trial of the OX40 agonist ivuxolimab. These receptors came from an adult with an advanced solid tumor such as melanoma, head and neck, liver or kidney cancer. CDR3s include the opening cysteine and the closing phenylalanine or tryptophan. The D gene is left open where the match is weak. Where a row states a size, it is once, few, many or the class of an expanded clone; other rows omit it.

v_call	d_call	clone_size	j_call	cdr3_aa	cdr3_nt
TRBV27	-	once	TRBJ2-1	CASSSLYTVDEQFF	TGTGCCAGCAGTTCCCTATACACGGTTGATGAGCAGTTCTTC
TRBV6-5	-	once	TRBJ2-1	CASSTRGADYNEQFF	TGTGCCAGCAGCACACGGGGCGCGGACTACAATGAGCAGTTCTTC
TRBV4-3	TRBD1	-	TRBJ2-1	CASSQDIVGQGHNEQFF	TGCGCCAGCAGCCAAGATATCGTGGGACAGGGCCACAATGAGCAGTTCTTC
TRBV19	-	-	TRBJ2-5	CANSIETVDGETQYF	TGTGCCAATAGTATAGAGACAGTGGATGGGGAGACCCAGTACTTC
TRBV29-1	-	-	TRBJ2-7	CSVARGYEQYF	TGCAGCGTCGCCAGGGGATACGAGCAGTACTTC
TRBV7-2	-	-	TRBJ2-5	CEPGLIQETQYF	TGTGAACCTGGCCTTATCCAAGAGACCCAGTACTTC
TRBV7-9	-	-	TRBJ2-2	CASSPTGGELFF	TGTGCCAGCAGCCCAACGGGCGGGGAGCTGTTTTTT
TRBV19	TRBD2	-	TRBJ2-3	CASSSLAGIGDTQYF	TGTGCCAGTAGTAGTCTAGCGGGAATAGGGGATACGCAGTATTTT
TRBV7-8	TRBD1	-	TRBJ2-4	CASSPFQGQRLVSKNIQYF	TGTGCCAGCAGCCCCTTTCAGGGACAGCGCCTTGTATCCAAAAACATTCAGTACTTC
TRBV15	-	-	TRBJ2-1	CATSPPPMGVYNEQFF	TGTGCCACCAGCCCACCTCCTATGGGCGTATACAATGAGCAGTTCTTC
TRBV6-5	TRBD1	-	TRBJ2-1	CASSSTGAYNEQFF	TGTGCCAGCAGTTCAACAGGGGCCTACAATGAGCAGTTCTTC
TRBV28	-	-	TRBJ2-7	CASTPGQSYEQYF	TGTGCCAGCACCCCAGGGCAGTCCTACGAGCAGTACTTC
TRBV6-6	-	-	TRBJ2-5	CASSYSPLGGETQYF	TGTGCCAGCAGTTACTCGCCACTAGGAGGAGAGACCCAGTACTTC
TRBV27	TRBD2	once	TRBJ2-3	CASSLIAGERGDTQYF	TGTGCCAGCAGTTTAATAGCGGGAGAACGAGGAGATACGCAGTATTTT
TRBV7-3	-	-	TRBJ2-3	CASSSGVVPSTDTQYF	TGTGCCAGCAGCTCTGGTGTGGTACCTAGCACAGATACGCAGTATTTT
TRBV7-6	TRBD2	-	TRBJ2-1	CASSLGPLAGGMNEQFF	TGTGCCAGCAGCTTAGGCCCTTTAGCGGGAGGGATGAATGAGCAGTTCTTC
TRBV19	TRBD1	-	TRBJ2-3	CASSPGQGAPDTQYF	TGTGCCAGTAGCCCGGGACAGGGGGCCCCAGATACGCAGTATTTT
TRBV7-8	-	-	TRBJ2-7	CASSSSIGQYEQYF	TGTGCCAGCAGCTCTTCGATCGGACAGTACGAGCAGTACTTC
TRBV19	-	-	TRBJ1-2	CASSTNRIGYTF	TGTGCCAGTAGTACCAACAGGATCGGCTACACCTTC
TRBV5-5	TRBD1	-	TRBJ2-1	CASIDPGGSSYNEQFF	TGTGCCAGCATCGATCCAGGGGGCAGCTCCTACAATGAGCAGTTCTTC
TRBV4-3	-	-	TRBJ2-2	CASSQDPDTGELFF	TGCGCCAGCAGCCAAGATCCCGACACCGGGGAGCTGTTTTTT
TRBV7-8	-	-	TRBJ1-3	CASSLGATGGNTIYF	TGTGCCAGCAGCTTAGGAGCTACAGGAGGAAACACCATATATTTT
TRBV7-9	TRBD1	-	TRBJ2-4	CASSPSGGAVSKNIQYF	TGTGCCAGCAGCCCGTCAGGGGGCGCGGTATCCAAAAACATTCAGTACTTC
TRBV6-6	TRBD2	once	TRBJ2-1	CASSYFPSGDYNEQFF	TGTGCCAGCAGTTACTTCCCTAGCGGGGACTACAATGAGCAGTTCTTC
TRBV4-3	-	-	TRBJ2-7	CASSQGRDPTYEQYF	TGCGCCAGCAGCCAAGGTCGGGACCCAACCTACGAGCAGTACTTC
TRBV29-1	-	-	TRBJ2-1	CSVVRDSLGGEQFF	TGCAGCGTTGTCCGCGACTCCCTTGGCGGTGAGCAGTTCTTC
TRBV5-5	TRBD1	-	TRBJ1-1	CASSWGQMNTEAFF	TGTGCCAGCAGCTGGGGACAGATGAACACTGAAGCTTTCTTT
TRBV5-1	-	-	TRBJ2-5	CASSLGGGAETQYF	TGCGCCAGCAGCTTGGGCGGCGGAGCAGAGACCCAGTACTTC
TRBV11-1	-	-	TRBJ2-3	CASSPSAAGRADTQYF	TGTGCCAGCAGCCCCAGCGCGGCAGGGCGTGCAGATACGCAGTATTTT
TRBV27	-	-	TRBJ2-5	CASSALGEETQYF	TGTGCCAGCAGCGCACTGGGGGAAGAGACCCAGTACTTC
TRBV5-8	TRBD2	-	TRBJ2-1	CASSLPSGYNEQFF	TGTGCCAGCAGCTTGCCTAGCGGGTACAATGAGCAGTTCTTC
TRBV6-4	TRBD1	-	TRBJ2-1	CASSDEGTGPNEQFF	TGTGCCAGCAGTGACGAAGGGACAGGGCCCAATGAGCAGTTCTTC
TRBV7-6	-	-	TRBJ2-7	CASSPDPNLGEQYF	TGTGCCAGCAGCCCTGACCCAAATCTGGGCGAGCAGTACTTC
TRBV7-9	TRBD1	-	TRBJ2-7	CASSPSSGQGANEQYF	TGTGCCAGCAGCCCAAGCTCGGGACAGGGGGCCAACGAGCAGTACTTC
TRBV21-1	-	few	TRBJ2-5	CASSKEGGRALAQETQYF	TGTGCCAGCAGCAAAGAGGGGGGACGGGCTTTGGCACAAGAGACCCAGTACTTC
TRBV30	TRBD1	-	TRBJ2-7	CAWRPRDRAPPYEQYF	TGTGCCTGGAGACCCCGGGACAGGGCCCCCCCCTACGAGCAGTACTTC
TRBV5-6	-	-	TRBJ2-5	CASSPDSQETQYF	TGTGCCAGCAGCCCCGACAGCCAAGAGACCCAGTACTTC
TRBV30	TRBD2	-	TRBJ2-3	CAWSVTGGTWDTQYF	TGTGCCTGGAGTGTAACGGGAGGGACGTGGGATACGCAGTATTTT
TRBV9	-	-	TRBJ1-5	CASSSDGQGSPQHF	TGTGCCAGCAGCTCAGACGGGCAGGGCTCGCCCCAGCATTTT
TRBV27	TRBD1	once	TRBJ2-7	CARGTGYEQYF	TGTGCCAGGGGGACAGGGTACGAGCAGTACTTC
TRBV2	-	medium-sized	TRBJ2-1	CASSEDTSSNEQFF	TGTGCCAGCAGTGAAGATACTAGCAGTAATGAGCAGTTCTTC
TRBV6-6	TRBD1	-	TRBJ2-7	CASSYPGQIYEQYF	TGTGCCAGCAGTTACCCGGGACAGATCTACGAGCAGTACTTC
TRBV27	TRBD2	-	TRBJ2-7	CASTALPGLAYEQYF	TGTGCCAGCACCGCCTTACCGGGACTAGCCTACGAGCAGTACTTC
TRBV9	-	-	TRBJ2-2	CASSARDFTGELFF	TGTGCCAGCAGCGCCCGGGATTTCACCGGGGAGCTGTTTTTT
TRBV7-6	-	few	TRBJ2-2	CASSSSQTSNTGELFF	TGTGCCAGCAGCTCCTCCCAAACAAGTAACACCGGGGAGCTGTTTTTT
TRBV28	TRBD1	-	TRBJ1-5	CASSPTQGRTSNQPQHF	TGTGCCAGCAGTCCAACACAGGGGAGAACTTCCAATCAGCCCCAGCATTTT
TRBV27	TRBD2	-	TRBJ2-7	CASSELAGGDYEQYF	TGTGCCAGCAGTGAACTAGCGGGAGGCGACTACGAGCAGTACTTC
TRBV28	TRBD2	-	TRBJ2-2	CASSPRLATGELFF	TGTGCCAGCAGTCCCAGACTAGCCACCGGGGAGCTGTTTTTT
TRBV28	-	-	TRBJ2-7	CASSLGQFYEQYF	TGTGCCAGCAGTTTAGGACAGTTCTACGAGCAGTACTTC
TRBV19	-	-	TRBJ2-2	CASGREEGGTGELFF	TGTGCCAGTGGGAGAGAGGAAGGGGGCACCGGGGAGCTGTTTTTT
TRBV9	-	-	TRBJ2-7	CASSPTGSYEQYF	TGTGCCAGCAGCCCCACCGGGAGCTACGAGCAGTACTTC